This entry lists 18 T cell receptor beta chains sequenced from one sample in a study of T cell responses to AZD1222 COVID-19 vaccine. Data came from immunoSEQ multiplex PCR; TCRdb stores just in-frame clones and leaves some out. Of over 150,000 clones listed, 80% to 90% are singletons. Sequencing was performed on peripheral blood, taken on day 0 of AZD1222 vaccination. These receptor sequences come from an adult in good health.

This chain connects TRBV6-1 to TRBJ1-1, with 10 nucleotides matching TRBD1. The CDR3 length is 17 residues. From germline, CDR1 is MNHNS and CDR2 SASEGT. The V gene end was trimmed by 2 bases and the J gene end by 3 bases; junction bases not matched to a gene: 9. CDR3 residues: CASSERDRGGMDTEAFF. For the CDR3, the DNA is TGTGCCAGCAGTGAAAGGGACAGGGGTGGTATGGACACTGAAGCTTTCTTT.

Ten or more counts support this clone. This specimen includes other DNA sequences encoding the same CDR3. CDR3 in amino acids: CASSLMTSSEYEQFF. CDR3 coding DNA: TGTGCCAGCAGCTTAATGACTAGCTCCGAATATGAGCAGTTCTTC. The chain recombines TRBV7-9 with TRBJ2-1; 7 nucleotides line up with TRBD2. Germline CDR1 is SEHNR and CDR2 is FQNEAQ (reference sequence). This CDR3 is 15 amino acids long. V lost 2 bases, J lost 8 bases, and 9 bases stayed unmatched.

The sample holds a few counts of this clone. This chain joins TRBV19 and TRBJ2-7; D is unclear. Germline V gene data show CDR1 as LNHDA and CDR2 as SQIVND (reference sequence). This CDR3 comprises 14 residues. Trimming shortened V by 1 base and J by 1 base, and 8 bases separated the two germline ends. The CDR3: CASSIGKDSYEQYF. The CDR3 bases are TGTGCCAGTAGTATAGGGAAGGATTCCTACGAGCAGTACTTC.

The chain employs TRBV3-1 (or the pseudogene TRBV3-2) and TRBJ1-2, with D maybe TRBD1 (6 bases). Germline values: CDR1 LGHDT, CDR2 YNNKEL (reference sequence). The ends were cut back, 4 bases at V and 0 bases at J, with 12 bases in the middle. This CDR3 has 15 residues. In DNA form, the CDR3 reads TGTGCCAGCAGCCCCGGACAGACAGCTAACTATGGCTACACCTTC. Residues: CASSPGQTANYGYTF.

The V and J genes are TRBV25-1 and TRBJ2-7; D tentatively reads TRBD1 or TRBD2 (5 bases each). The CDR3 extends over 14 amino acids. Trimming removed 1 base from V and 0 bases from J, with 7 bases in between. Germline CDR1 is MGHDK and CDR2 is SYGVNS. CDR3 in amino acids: CASSEFGGSYEQYF. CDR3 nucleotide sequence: TGTGCCAGCAGTGAATTTGGGGGCTCCTACGAGCAGTACTTC.

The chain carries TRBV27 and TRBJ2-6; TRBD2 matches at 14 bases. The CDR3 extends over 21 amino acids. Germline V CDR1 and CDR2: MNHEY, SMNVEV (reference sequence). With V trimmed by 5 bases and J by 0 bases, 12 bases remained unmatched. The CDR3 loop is CASSPLGLAGDPVSGANVLTF. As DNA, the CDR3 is TGTGCCAGCAGTCCTTTGGGACTAGCGGGAGACCCAGTCTCTGGGGCCAACGTCCTGACTTTC.

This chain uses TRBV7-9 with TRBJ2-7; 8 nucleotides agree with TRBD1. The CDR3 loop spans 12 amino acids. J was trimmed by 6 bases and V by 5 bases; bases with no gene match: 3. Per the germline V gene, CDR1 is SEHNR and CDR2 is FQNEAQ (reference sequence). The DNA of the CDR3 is TGTGCCAGCAGCAAGACAGGGGTCGAGCAGTACTTC. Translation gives CASSKTGVEQYF.

CDR3 sequence: CSVGMRYEQYF. The CDR3 bases are TGCAGCGTTGGGATGCGCTACGAGCAGTACTTC. V and J are TRBV29-1 and TRBJ2-7; D is undetermined. CDR1 SQVTM and CDR2 ANQGSEA come from the germline V gene. V was pared by 4 bases and J by 3 bases, with 7 bases between. This CDR3 region has 11 residues.

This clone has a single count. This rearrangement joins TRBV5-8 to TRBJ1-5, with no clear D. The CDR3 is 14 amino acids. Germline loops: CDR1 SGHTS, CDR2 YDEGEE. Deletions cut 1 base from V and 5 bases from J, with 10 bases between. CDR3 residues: CASSLRAGYQPQHF. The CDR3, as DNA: TGTGCCAGCAGCTTGCGAGCAGGCTATCAGCCCCAGCATTTT.

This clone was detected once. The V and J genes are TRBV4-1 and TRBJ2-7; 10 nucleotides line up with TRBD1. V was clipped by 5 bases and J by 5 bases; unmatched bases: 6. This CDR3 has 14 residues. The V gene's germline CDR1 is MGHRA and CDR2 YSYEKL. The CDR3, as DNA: TGCGCCAGCAGCACCCTGACAGGGGGCGACGAGCAGTACTTC. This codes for CASSTLTGGDEQYF.

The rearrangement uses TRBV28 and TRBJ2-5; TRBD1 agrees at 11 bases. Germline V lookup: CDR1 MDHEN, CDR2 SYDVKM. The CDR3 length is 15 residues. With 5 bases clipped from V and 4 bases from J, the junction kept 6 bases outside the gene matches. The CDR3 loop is CASSNRTGGRETQYF. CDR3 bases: TGTGCCAGCAGTAACCGGACAGGGGGCAGAGAGACCCAGTACTTC.

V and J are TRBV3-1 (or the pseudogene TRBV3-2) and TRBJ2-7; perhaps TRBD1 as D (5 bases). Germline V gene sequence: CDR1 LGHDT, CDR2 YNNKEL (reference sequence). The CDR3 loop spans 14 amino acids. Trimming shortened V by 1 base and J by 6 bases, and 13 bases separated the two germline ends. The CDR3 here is CASSQVGQGGEQYF. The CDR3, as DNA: TGTGCCAGCAGCCAAGTGGGTCAGGGCGGCGAGCAGTACTTC.

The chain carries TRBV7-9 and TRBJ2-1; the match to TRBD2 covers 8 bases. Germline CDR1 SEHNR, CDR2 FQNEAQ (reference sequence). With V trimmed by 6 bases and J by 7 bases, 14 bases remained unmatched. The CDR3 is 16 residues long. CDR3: CASSLPDGTSHNEQFF. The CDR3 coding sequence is TGTGCCAGCAGTTTACCGGACGGGACTAGTCATAATGAGCAGTTCTTC.

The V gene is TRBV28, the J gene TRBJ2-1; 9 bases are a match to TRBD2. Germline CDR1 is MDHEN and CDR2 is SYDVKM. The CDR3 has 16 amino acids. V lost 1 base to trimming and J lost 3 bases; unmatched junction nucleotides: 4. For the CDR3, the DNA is TGTGCCAGCAGTTTATTGGTTAGCGGGGGCTACAATGAGCAGTTCTTC. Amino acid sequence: CASSLLVSGGYNEQFF. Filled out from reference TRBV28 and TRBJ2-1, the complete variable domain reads DVKVTQSSRYLVKRTGEKVFLECVQDMDHENMFWYRQDPGLGLRLIYFSYDVKMKEKGDIPEGYSVSREKKERFSLILESASTNQTSMYLCASSLLVSGGYNEQFFGPGTRLTVL.

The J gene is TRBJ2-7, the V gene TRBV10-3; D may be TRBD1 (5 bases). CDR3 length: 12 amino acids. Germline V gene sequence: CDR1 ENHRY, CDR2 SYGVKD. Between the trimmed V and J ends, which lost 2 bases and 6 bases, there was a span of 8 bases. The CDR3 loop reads CAISERQLEQYF. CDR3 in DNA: TGTGCCATCAGTGAGCGACAGCTCGAGCAGTACTTC.

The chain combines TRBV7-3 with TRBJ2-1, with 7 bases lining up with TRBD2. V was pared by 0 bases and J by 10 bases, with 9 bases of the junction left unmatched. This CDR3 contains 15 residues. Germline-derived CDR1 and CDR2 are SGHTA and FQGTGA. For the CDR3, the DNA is TGTGCCAGCAGCTTAACAGTCGTCCGGGGGGTAGAGCAGTTCTTC. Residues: CASSLTVVRGVEQFF.

This chain's CDR3 is CASSPLIGPGTEAFF. As DNA, the CDR3 is TGTGCCAGCAGCCCCCTAATAGGGCCTGGCACTGAAGCTTTCTTT. The chain joins TRBV7-6 to TRBJ1-1, with unresolved D. The CDR3 sequence is 15 residues long. Germline lookup yields CDR1 SGHVS and CDR2 FNYEAQ. Trimming removed 5 bases at V and 4 bases at J, with 17 bases between.

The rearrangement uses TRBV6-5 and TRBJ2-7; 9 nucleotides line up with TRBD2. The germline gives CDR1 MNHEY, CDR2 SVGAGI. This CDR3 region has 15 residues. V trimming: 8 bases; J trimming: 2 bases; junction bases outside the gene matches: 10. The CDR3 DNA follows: TGTGCCAGCCGCCCCGGGGCTAGCGGGACCTACGAGCAGTACTTC. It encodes CASRPGASGTYEQYF.